This T cell receptor beta chain was documented in a study of radiotherapy plus CTLA-4 blockade in lung cancer. On the study more broadly: Disease control was present in 30% to 40% of patients, and objective responses in around 20%.

The table lists this clone with a few counts. V was pared by 5 bases and J by 4 bases, with 11 bases between. CDR3 length: 14 amino acids. Germline CDR1 MNHNS, CDR2 SASEGT. TCRdb's copy holds only in-frame clones and misses some; the assay was immunoSEQ multiplex PCR. The table lists about 97,000 clones, approximately 72% of them singletons. The clonotype comes from a human donor with non-small cell lung cancer who had a partial response to radiotherapy plus ipilimumab. Some clones in this sample may be carry-over from other donors' samples. This chain uses TRBV6-1 with TRBJ2-2; no clear D. The input for sequencing was peripheral blood, taken from a patient treated with radiotherapy plus ipilimumab. CDR3 in DNA: TGTGCCAGCAGTATATCCTCAGTCACCGGGGAGCTGTTTTTT. This sequence encodes CASSISSVTGELFF.